A selection of T cell receptor beta chains follows, all from one sample in a study of graft-versus-host responses after intestinal transplantation. Clones were read by immunoSEQ multiplex PCR, and TCRdb kept only the in-frame ones, dropping some. The sample has roughly 120,000 clones, over 85% seen once. Antigen specificity for these receptors is unknown. This material consisted of unstimulated CD4+ T cells sorted from spleen or lymph node cells, taken before intestinal transplant. The receptors originated from a human donor who received an intestinal transplant. The CDR3 runs from the conserved cysteine through the conserved F or W. D genes are given only for firm matches. Expanded clones are given a class, and other clones once, few, many or no size at all.

v_gene	abundance	d_gene	j_gene	CDR3nt	CDR3aa
TRBV6-4	-	TRBD2	TRBJ2-7	TGTGCCAGCAGTCGGGAAGCGGGGCTGGGGTACGAGCAGTACTTC	CASSREAGLGYEQYF
TRBV7-9	-	-	TRBJ1-4	TGTGCCAGCAGCTTAGGGGCCGGCGGTGCTGAAAAACTGTTTTTT	CASSLGAGGAEKLFF
TRBV5-4	-	TRBD2	TRBJ2-3	TGTGCCAGCAGCGTAAGACTAGCGGGAGGTCCCGATACGCAGTATTTT	CASSVRLAGGPDTQYF
TRBV6-1	-	TRBD1	TRBJ1-2	TGTGCCAGCAGGACAGGGGGCCGAGGCTACACCTTC	CASRTGGRGYTF
TRBV6-6	few	-	TRBJ1-5	TGTGCCAGCAGTCTCGCGGGGCTTAGCAATCAGCCCCAGCATTTT	CASSLAGLSNQPQHF
TRBV19	-	-	TRBJ2-7	TGTGCCAGTAGTATAGATCGGGGCCTTAGCTCCTACGAGCAGTACTTC	CASSIDRGLSSYEQYF
TRBV7-9	-	-	TRBJ2-7	TGTGCCAGCAGCTTGACCCATGGACAAGCCTACGAGCAGTACTTC	CASSLTHGQAYEQYF
TRBV5-4	-	TRBD2	TRBJ2-3	TGTGCCAGCTGGGGAGGGCGGGCTGCCCCCCCCCAAGAGCAGTATTTT	CASWGGRAAPPQEQYF
TRBV11-1	-	-	TRBJ2-7	TGTGCCAGCAGCTTAAGTCAGGCCAACTCCTACGAGCAGTACTTC	CASSLSQANSYEQYF
TRBV27	-	TRBD2	TRBJ2-1	TGTGCCAGCAGCTCACTAGGATATAGCGGGAGGAATCGGAACAATGAGCAGTTCTTC	CASSSLGYSGRNRNNEQFF
TRBV27	once	TRBD1	TRBJ2-1	TGTGCCAGCAGGAACAGGGGAAGGAATGAGCAGTTCTTC	CASRNRGRNEQFF
TRBV4-2	once	TRBD2	TRBJ2-7	TGTGCCAGCAGCCAAGACGGGACTAGCGGGAGGGGAGAGCAGTACTTC	CASSQDGTSGRGEQYF
TRBV15	-	TRBD1	TRBJ2-2	TGTGCCACCAGGCGACAGGGCACCGGGGAGCTGTTTTTT	CATRRQGTGELFF
TRBV11-2	-	-	TRBJ2-3	TGTGCCAGCAGCCCCCGAGTTAGCACAGATACGCAGTATTTT	CASSPRVSTDTQYF
TRBV7-9	-	-	TRBJ1-5	TGTGCCAGCACCTCAGAGGGCGGGCGGGCTGGCAATCAGCCCCAGCATTTT	CASTSEGGRAGNQPQHF
TRBV6-5	-	-	TRBJ2-7	TGTGCCAGCAGTCCCTCGGTCCCCTCCTACGAGCAGTACTTC	CASSPSVPSYEQYF
TRBV6-5	-	-	TRBJ2-3	TGTGCCAGCAGTTACTCTGTTCGGGTGGCAGATACGCAGTATTTT	CASSYSVRVADTQYF
TRBV28	-	-	TRBJ1-3	TGTGCCAGCAGTTTAGACTACTTCTCTGGAAACACCGTATATTTT	CASSLDYFSGNTVYF
TRBV27	-	TRBD1	TRBJ2-5	TGTGCCAGCAGTTTTGGTTCGGGACAGGGGGGGACCCAGTACTTC	CASSFGSGQGGTQYF
TRBV2	-	-	TRBJ1-5	TGTGCCAGCAGTCTCCTGGAGTCCAATCAGCCCCAGCATTTT	CASSLLESNQPQHF
TRBV6-1	-	-	TRBJ1-1	TGTGCCAGCAGTGCCGCAGGGGCTAGCCGGGGGAACACTGAAGCTTTCTTT	CASSAAGASRGNTEAFF
TRBV14	-	TRBD1	TRBJ2-1	TGTGCCAGCAGACCCGGGACAGGGACCGGCATCCTCTTC	CASRPGTGTGILF
TRBV27	-	TRBD1	TRBJ1-5	TGTGCCAGCAGTTTAGAGGGACAGCCCTTTGCGTCCCAGCATTTT	CASSLEGQPFASQHF
TRBV11-1	-	-	TRBJ2-5	TGTGCCAGCGGGAGGACAGGAAAAGAGACCCAGTACTTC	CASGRTGKETQYF
TRBV6-4	-	-	TRBJ1-5	TGTGCCAGCAGTAGCAATCAGCCCCAGCATTTT	CASSSNQPQHF
TRBV5-1	-	TRBD2	TRBJ2-1	TGCGCCAGCAGCTCGGCTAGCGGCTCCTACAATGAGCAGTTCTTC	CASSSASGSYNEQFF
TRBV29-1	-	TRBD1	TRBJ2-7	TGCAGCGTTGACCCCCTCGCTCCGGGACAGTCCTACGAGCAGTACTTC	CSVDPLAPGQSYEQYF
TRBV14	few	-	TRBJ2-3	TGTGCCAGCAGCCTCCTGGCCACGCAGTATTTT	CASSLLATQYF
TRBV11-2	-	-	TRBJ2-5	TGTGCCAGCAGCTTAATTGGGTTCAGTGAGACCCAGTACTTC	CASSLIGFSETQYF
TRBV27	-	TRBD2	TRBJ2-3	TGTGCCAGCAGTTTTTTGAGACTAGCGGGAGGGCCAGATACGCAGTATTTT	CASSFLRLAGGPDTQYF
TRBV6-5	-	-	TRBJ2-3	TGTGCCAGCAGTTACAGTACGGGCCCGACTGATACGCAGTATTTT	CASSYSTGPTDTQYF
TRBV11-2	-	-	TRBJ2-5	TGTGCCAGCAGCTTAGAACTCCGACTCCAGACCCAGTACTTC	CASSLELRLQTQYF
TRBV27	-	TRBD2	TRBJ2-2	TGTGCCAGCAGTTTCCGCAGACTAGCGGGAGAAACCGGGGAGCTGTTTTTT	CASSFRRLAGETGELFF
TRBV23-1	-	-	TRBJ2-7	TGCGCCAGCAGTCAACGGGGGCGTCTCCACTACGAGCAGTACTTC	CASSQRGRLHYEQYF
TRBV27	-	TRBD1	TRBJ1-2	TGTGCCAGCAGTTTATTGGGACAGGGGGTAGACTATGGCTACACCTTC	CASSLLGQGVDYGYTF
TRBV5-8	-	TRBD1	TRBJ2-4	TGTGCCAGCAGGCAGACAGGGGTTAACGTTCAGTACTTC	CASRQTGVNVQYF
TRBV28	-	-	TRBJ2-2	TGTGCCAGCAGAATGGACGCGAACACCGGGGAGCTGTTTTTT	CASRMDANTGELFF
TRBV28	-	-	TRBJ1-1	TGTGCCAGCAGTTTATCTGTGGGGGGGGCGAACACTGAAGCTTTCTTT	CASSLSVGGANTEAFF
TRBV19	-	-	TRBJ2-5	TGTGCCAGTACGTCGAGTGGACGGGAGACCCAGTACTTC	CASTSSGRETQYF